The 2 T cell receptor beta chains in this list originate from one sample, sequenced in a study of T cells after yellow fever vaccination. MiXCR, run by TCRdb on the 5' RACE reads, gives a single entry per CDR3 protein. The sample consists of hundreds of thousands of distinct CDR3 sequences, 17% of them appearing once. The specimen was PBMCs, collected 5 days after the first yellow fever vaccination. The source of these receptors is a man aged 18 to 29 who received the YFV17D yellow fever vaccine.

Only a few counts were recorded for this clonotype. The gene calls are TRBV14 and TRBJ2-4; D tentatively fits TRBD1 or TRBD2 (5 bases each). The germline V and J ends were trimmed by 1 base and 8 bases, with 6 bases remaining between them. The CDR3 runs to 12 residues. In germline, CDR1 is SGHDN, CDR2 FVKESK. The CDR3 is CASSQGGHIQYF. The CDR3 coding sequence is TGTGCCAGCAGCCAAGGGGGACACATTCAGTACTTC.

This chain joins TRBV6-2 or TRBV6-3 and TRBJ2-3, with D perhaps TRBD1 or TRBD2 (5 bases each). V was clipped by 0 bases and J by 2 bases, with 12 bases between them. CDR3 size: 16 residues. The germline V gene has CDR1 MNHEY and CDR2 SVGEGT. The CDR3 protein is CASSYSTVGVTDTQYF. CDR3 DNA sequence: TGTGCCAGCAGTTACTCGACCGTGGGGGTCACAGATACGCAGTATTTT.